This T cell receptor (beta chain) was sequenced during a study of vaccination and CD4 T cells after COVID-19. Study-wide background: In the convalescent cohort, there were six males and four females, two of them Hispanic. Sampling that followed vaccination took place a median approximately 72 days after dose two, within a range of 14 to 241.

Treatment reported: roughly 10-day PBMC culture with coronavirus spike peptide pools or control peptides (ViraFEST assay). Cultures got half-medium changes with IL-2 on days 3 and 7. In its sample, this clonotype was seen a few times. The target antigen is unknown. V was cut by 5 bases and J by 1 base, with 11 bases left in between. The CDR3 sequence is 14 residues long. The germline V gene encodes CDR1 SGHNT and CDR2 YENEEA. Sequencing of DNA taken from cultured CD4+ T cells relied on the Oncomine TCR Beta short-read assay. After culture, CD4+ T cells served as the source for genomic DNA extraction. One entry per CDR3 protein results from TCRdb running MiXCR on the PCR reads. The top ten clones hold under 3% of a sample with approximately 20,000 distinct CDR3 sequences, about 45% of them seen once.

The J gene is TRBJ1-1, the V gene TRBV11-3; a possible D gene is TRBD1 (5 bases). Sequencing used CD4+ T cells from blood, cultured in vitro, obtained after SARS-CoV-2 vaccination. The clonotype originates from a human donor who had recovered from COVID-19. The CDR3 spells CASSRATGNTEAFF. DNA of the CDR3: TGTGCCAGCAGCCGTGCAACAGGGAACACTGAAGCTTTCTTT. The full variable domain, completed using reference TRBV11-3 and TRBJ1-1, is EAGVVQSPRYKIIEKKQPVAFWCNPISGHNTLYWYLQNLGQGPELLIRYENEEAVDDSQLPKDRFSAERLKGVDSTLKIQPAELGDSAVYLCASSRATGNTEAFFGQGTRLTVV.